Each of the 5 T cell receptor beta chains below was sequenced from the same sample in a study of immune cell composition in non-small cell lung cancer. The data were produced by immunoSEQ multiplex PCR, yet TCRdb's version contains in-frame clones alone and is incomplete. The table records roughly 9,500 clones, around 77% of them present only once. Normal lung was taken at the farthest possible site, at least 3 cm from tumour. Sequencing was done on a sample of non-adjacent lung tissue. The receptor source for this set is a human donor with non-small cell lung cancer.

The chain uses TRBV29-1 and TRBJ2-1; 11 positions match TRBD1. This CDR3 contains 14 residues. V trimming: 4 bases; J trimming: 7 bases; junction bases outside the gene matches: 6. The germline gives CDR1 SQVTM, CDR2 ANQGSEA. The DNA for the CDR3 is TGCAGCGTTGGCGGGACAGGGGGTGCGAATGAGCAGTTCTTC. As protein: CSVGGTGGANEQFF.

The chain couples TRBV19 to TRBJ2-7; D gene ambiguous. The CDR3 length is 15 residues. Trimming pared 3 bases from V and 2 bases from J, leaving 14 bases between. The germline gives CDR1 LNHDA, CDR2 SQIVND (reference sequence). The CDR3 protein is CASSIGDSITYEQYF. The CDR3 DNA sequence: TGTGCCAGTAGTATCGGAGACTCAATTACCTACGAGCAGTACTTC. Full variable domain (missing parts from reference TRBV19 and TRBJ2-7): DGGITQSPKYLFRKEGQNVTLSCEQNLNHDAMYWYRQDPGQGLRLIYYSQIVNDFQKGDIAEGYSVSREKKESFPLTVTSAQKNPTAFYLCASSIGDSITYEQYFGPGTRLTVT.

In its sample, this clone was seen a few times. The chain uses TRBV29-1 and TRBJ1-1; D unclear. Germline CDR1 reads SQVTM; CDR2 reads ANQGSEA. The CDR3 extends over 12 amino acids. The CDR3 reads CSLGEANTEAFF. The CDR3 coding sequence is TGCAGTCTAGGCGAGGCGAACACTGAAGCTTTCTTT.

This clone was found a few times. The chain carries TRBV7-2 and TRBJ1-6; TRBD1 matches at 9 bases. The ends lost 3 bases at V and 11 bases at J; junction bases unmatched: 8. From germline, CDR1 is SGHTA and CDR2 FQGNSA. This CDR3 region has 15 residues. The CDR3 region is CASSFGRQGDAPLHF. The CDR3 coding sequence is TGTGCCAGCAGCTTTGGCCGACAGGGGGACGCACCCCTCCACTTT. Based on the CDR3 plus reference TRBV7-2 and TRBJ1-6, the full variable domain is GAGVSQSPSNKVTEKGKDVELRCDPISGHTALYWYRQSLGQGLEFLIYFQGNSAPDKSGLPSDRFSAERTGGSVSTLTIQRTQQEDSAVYLCASSFGRQGDAPLHFGNGTRLTVT.

This clone was picked up a small number of times. The chain carries TRBV29-1 and TRBJ2-3; 7 bases are shared with TRBD2. V lost 7 bases, J lost 3 bases, and 10 bases stayed unmatched. This CDR3 spans 14 amino acids. From germline, CDR1 is SQVTM and CDR2 ANQGSEA. Written as DNA, the CDR3 is TGCAGCGCCAAACGGGGGGTAGGAACAGATACGCAGTATTTT. Translating gives CSAKRGVGTDTQYF.